The following is a T cell receptor (beta chain) sequence with its context. Its target antigen remains unknown. No much larger clonotype is one base removed from it; base qualities were not supplied. Participants in the prospective study were aged 18 to 89 years, lived in about two dozen United States geographic areas, and enrolled through a virtual design. Cohort assignment in the prospective study relied on participant-reported clinical history from a screening survey and a study questionnaire. Each participant in the prospective study had whole blood, serum and a nasopharyngeal or oropharyngeal swab collected by mobile phlebotomists. Additional blood draws and questionnaires over an approximately 2-month period could optionally be provided by prospective study participants. Before DNA extraction, prospective study blood samples were shipped either frozen or at room temperature. This sample is part of a study of blood T cell repertoires in COVID-19 (dated by TCRdb to 2018 to 2021). About the study as a whole: Samples from collaborators originated in the United States, Italy and Spain and spanned both the acute and convalescent phases of COVID-19. Subjects who had been exposed to COVID-19, were actively infected with it, or had recovered from it provided the deeply sampled blood TCRbeta repertoires that made up the dataset. The prospective study material was composed of cDNA or gDNA derived from T cells, B-cell-depleted T cells, or PBMCs. A de-identified subject ID, COVID-19 status, age in years and sex were almost always included in the sample metadata. The samples were drawn from the first 160 participants of the ongoing ImmuneRACE study and from 950 to 1,500 subjects provided by 6 global collaborators. The repertoires were released in a freely available public database intended as a resource for research on the immune response to SARS-CoV-2. Where available, HLA class I and class II types were obtained from metadata supplied by the sample provider rather than from assay-based typing. Overall study outcomes, separate from this receptor: How much clinical and demographic metadata was included differed by source and by participant, and the metadata was provided uncurated.

Looking up the germline V gene yields CDR1 SGHAT and CDR2 FQNNGV. The CDR3 numbers 15 residues from cysteine through phenylalanine. The sequence is cut down to CDR3 DNA, 45 bases in frame from base 1. Here V drops 3 bases and J drops 3 bases, and the junction holds 6 bases not matched to any gene. TCRbeta CDR3 regions were amplified from genomic DNA by means of the immunoSEQ Assay, a bias-controlled multiplex PCR. Regarding the original processing steps: Within the assay, amplification of reference gene primers was used to estimate how many nucleated cells each sample contained. Sequence reads were collapsed and filtered to measure the absolute abundance of every unique TCRbeta CDR3 rearrangement. For each sample, productive Simpson clonality was calculated as the square root of Simpson's diversity index over productive rearrangements. In its TCRdb copy, this immuneACCESS table keeps in-frame sequences only and misses some clones. Where compared with another copy, unresolved V genes explain less than half of these, and the others have no known cause. The V and J calls and clone size were taken over from that table, and D and trimming were inferred from the DNA. The sample contains 150,000 or so clones, about 90% of them found a single time. Of the sample, less than 1.5% falls within the top ten clones.

This TCR derives from a human donor with acute COVID-19. The donor label of this sample is uncertain. The chain employs TRBV11-2 and TRBJ2-7, with TRBD1 identical over 9 junction bases. Sequenced material: PBMCs or T cells enriched from blood (not recorded which). The CDR3 reads as follows: CASSLTGTGIYEQYF. In nucleotide form, the sequence is TGTGCCAGCAGCTTGACCGGGACAGGGATCTACGAGCAGTACTTC. With all but the CDR3 taken from the reference TRBV11-2 and TRBJ2-7 genes, the full variable domain is: EAGVAQSPRYKIIEKRQSVAFWCNPISGHATLYWYQQILGQGPKLLIQFQNNGVVDDSQLPKDRFSAERLKGVDSTLKIQPAKLEDSAVYLCASSLTGTGIYEQYFGPGTRLTVT.